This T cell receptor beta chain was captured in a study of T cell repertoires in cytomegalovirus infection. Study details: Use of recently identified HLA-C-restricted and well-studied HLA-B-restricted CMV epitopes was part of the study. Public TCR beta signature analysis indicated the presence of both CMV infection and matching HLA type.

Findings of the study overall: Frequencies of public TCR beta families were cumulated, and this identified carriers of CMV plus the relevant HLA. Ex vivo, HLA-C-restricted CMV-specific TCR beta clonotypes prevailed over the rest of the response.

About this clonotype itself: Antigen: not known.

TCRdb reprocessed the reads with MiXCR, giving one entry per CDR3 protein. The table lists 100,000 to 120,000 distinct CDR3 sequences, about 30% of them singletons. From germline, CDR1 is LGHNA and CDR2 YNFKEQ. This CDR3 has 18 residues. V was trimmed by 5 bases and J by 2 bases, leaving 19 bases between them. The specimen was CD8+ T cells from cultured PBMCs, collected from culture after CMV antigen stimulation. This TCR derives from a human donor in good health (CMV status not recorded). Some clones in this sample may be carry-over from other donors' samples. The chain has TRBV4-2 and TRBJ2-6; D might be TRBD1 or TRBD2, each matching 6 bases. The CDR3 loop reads CASSYHRGSGAGANVLTF. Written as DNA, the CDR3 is TGTGCCAGCAGCTACCACCGGGGGTCAGGGGCTGGGGCCAACGTCCTGACTTTC.